This T cell receptor (beta chain) was identified in a study of blood T cell repertoires in COVID-19. Study information: The samples span acute and convalescent COVID-19 from the United States, Italy and Spain.

In germline, CDR1 is MGHDK, CDR2 SYGVNS. The germline V and J ends were trimmed by 6 bases and 6 bases, with 17 bases remaining between them. This CDR3 spans 14 amino acids. The repertoire was sequenced with immunoSEQ multiplex PCR; TCRdb's copy has only in-frame clones and lacks some. The sample lists more than 200,000 clones, approximately 90% occurring once. Assignments of participants to cohorts depended upon their own reported clinical history. The source of this sequence is a woman aged 25 to 39 who had recovered from COVID-19. Specimen: PBMCs or T cells enriched from blood (not recorded which). The V and J genes are TRBV25-1 and TRBJ1-1, with D unclear. This CDR3 reads CASSGLPEGAEAFF. The CDR3 DNA follows: TGTGCCAGCAGCGGCCTCCCGGAGGGCGCTGAAGCTTTCTTT.